The source of this TCR beta chain is a study of shared clonotypes between healthy human individuals (dated by TCRdb to about 2020). For the wider study: A few men and a couple of women, aged 18 to 49 years, made up the cohort. Leukapheresis yielded between about 0.94 and 8.9 billion PBMCs per donor. The study deeply sequenced blood TCR repertoires of about 5 healthy adults to estimate repertoire size and the extent of clonotype sharing between individuals. Libraries were prepared and TCR repertoires were sequenced by different laboratories using diverse techniques, in order to increase sequencing depth and limit assay-specific biases. The investigation overall reported the following: Sampling was restricted to blood, and TCR repertoires in tissues likely differ from the TCR repertoires found in blood. Pairwise subsampling indicated that sequencing depth was expected to affect the degree of clonotype sharing among donors. The small number of donors limited the genetic and exposure-history diversity represented.

The CDR3 starts with the cysteine, ends with the phenylalanine, and has 19 residues. Of all the DNA, just the CDR3 is kept, 57 bases in frame from base 1. Clipping removes 1 base from V and 2 bases from J, with 7 as the unmatched junction base count. The germline V gene yields KGHSH for CDR1 and LQKENI for CDR2. Healthy HIV-negative adults with no recently reported acute infections or vaccinations were included as donors. Every donor was a Caucasian adult residing in Nashville, Tennessee, USA. For unsorted samples, some 87 million PBMCs were counted, and genomic DNA was extracted using the QIAamp DNA Blood Mini kit. After blood collection by leukapheresis, PBMCs were isolated using Ficoll-Histopaque density gradient centrifugation and then cryopreserved in the vapor phase of liquid nitrogen. Using the deep immunoSEQ assay, TCR CDR3 regions were amplified from genomic DNA by multiplex PCR. Extracted genomic DNA from each cell subset was distributed evenly across all wells of several immunoSEQ 96-well plates, and each plate was treated as a replicate. For unsorted PBMC, each replicate PCR was loaded with about 280 ng genomic DNA, equivalent to about 30,000 T cell genomes. Unsorted PBMC genomic DNA was sequenced across ten immunoSEQ deep assay plates. The purified libraries were quantified using a Qubit 3.0 fluorometer, sized with a Bioanalyzer 2100, and then quantified again using the KAPA Library Quantification kit. Every immunoSEQ 96-well plate was sequenced on a separate single-read 150-cycle Illumina NextSeq 550 flow cell. The published analysis was carried out like this. Because only junctional sequences without quality scores were contained in the immunoSEQ output, filtering matching that applied to full-length reads could not be performed. Sequences were annotated with PyIR, a Python wrapper for IgBLAST v1.9, and V/J genes and CDR3 were assigned using IMGT germline references. Reads were removed for weak V/J assignments (E-value above 1e-6), missing CDR3, stop codons, out-of-frame junctions, or ambiguous translated residues. A V3J clonotype was defined by an identical inferred V gene, J gene, and CDR3 amino acid sequence. To compute the percentage overlap between repertoires, the number of shared unique clonotypes was divided by the size of the smaller repertoire. Three approaches were used to assess repertoire richness: RTK rarefaction, the Chao1 estimator, and Recon v2.1 estimates of unobserved clonotypes. In its TCRdb copy, this immuneACCESS table keeps in-frame sequences only and misses some clones. Where compared with another copy, unresolved V genes explain less than half of these, and the others have no known cause. The DNA gave D and trimming, while V, J and clone size come from that table. The sample contains 450,000 to 500,000 clones, about 84% of them found a single time. The top ten clonotypes cover 12% of the sample.

A remark on this clone: This clone's antigen is unknown. No base qualities exist here, and no much larger clone lies one base off it.

Sequenced input: PBMCs. Here the chain combines TRBV18 and TRBJ2-3, with 15 middle bases fitting TRBD2. The clonotype comes from a woman between 40 and 50 years old in good health. Some clones in this sample may be carry-over from other donors' samples. DNA sequence: TGTGCCAGCTCACCACGCGGACTAGCGGGAGGGGGTCACACAGATACGCAGTATTTT. This is translated as CASSPRGLAGGGHTDTQYF. The entire variable domain, with the stretches around the CDR3 drawn from the reference TRBV18 and TRBJ2-3 proteins, is NAGVMQNPRHLVRRRGQEARLRCSPMKGHSHVYWYRQLPEEGLKFMVYLQKENIIDESGMPKERFSAEFPKEGPSILRIQQVVRGDSAAYFCASSPRGLAGGGHTDTQYFGPGTRLTVL.